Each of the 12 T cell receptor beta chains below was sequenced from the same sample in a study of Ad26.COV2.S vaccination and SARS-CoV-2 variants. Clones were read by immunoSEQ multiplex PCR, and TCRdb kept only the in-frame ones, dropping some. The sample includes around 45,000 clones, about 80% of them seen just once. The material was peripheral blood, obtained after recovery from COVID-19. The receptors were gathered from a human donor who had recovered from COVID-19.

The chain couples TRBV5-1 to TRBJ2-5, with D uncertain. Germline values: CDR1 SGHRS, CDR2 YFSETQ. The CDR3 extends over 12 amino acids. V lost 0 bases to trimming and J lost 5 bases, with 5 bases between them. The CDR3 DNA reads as TGCGCCAGCAGCTTGGCCTGGGAGACCCAGTACTTC. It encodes CASSLAWETQYF.

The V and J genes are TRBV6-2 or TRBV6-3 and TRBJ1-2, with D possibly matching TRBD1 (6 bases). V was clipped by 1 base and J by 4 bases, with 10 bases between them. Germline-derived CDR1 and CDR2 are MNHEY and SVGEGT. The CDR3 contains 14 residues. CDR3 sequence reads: CASSYWGQSYGYTF. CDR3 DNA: TGTGCCAGCAGTTACTGGGGGCAAAGCTATGGCTACACCTTC.

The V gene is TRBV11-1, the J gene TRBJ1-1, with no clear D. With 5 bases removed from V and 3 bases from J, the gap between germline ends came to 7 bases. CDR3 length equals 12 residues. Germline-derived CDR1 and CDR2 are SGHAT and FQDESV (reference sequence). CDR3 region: CASSLQDTEAFF. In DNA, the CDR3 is TGTGCCAGCAGCCTTCAGGACACTGAAGCTTTCTTT.

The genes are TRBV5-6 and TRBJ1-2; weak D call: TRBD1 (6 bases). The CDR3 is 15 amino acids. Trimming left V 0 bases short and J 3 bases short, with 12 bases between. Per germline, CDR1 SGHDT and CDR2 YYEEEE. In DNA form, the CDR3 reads TGTGCCAGCAGCTTGGCCAGGGGATCCCACTATGGCTACACCTTC. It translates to CASSLARGSHYGYTF.

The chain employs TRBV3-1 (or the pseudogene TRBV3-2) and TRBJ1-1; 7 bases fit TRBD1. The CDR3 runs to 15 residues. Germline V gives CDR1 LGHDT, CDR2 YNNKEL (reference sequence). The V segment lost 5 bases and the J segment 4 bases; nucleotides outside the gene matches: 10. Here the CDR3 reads CASSADRVGLTEAFF. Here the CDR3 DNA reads TGTGCCAGCAGCGCAGACAGGGTGGGCCTCACTGAAGCTTTCTTT.

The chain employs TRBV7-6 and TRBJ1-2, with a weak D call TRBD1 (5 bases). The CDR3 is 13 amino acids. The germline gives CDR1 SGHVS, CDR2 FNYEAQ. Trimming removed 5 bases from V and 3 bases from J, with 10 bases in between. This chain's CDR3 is CASSPAGYYGYTF. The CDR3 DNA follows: TGTGCCAGCAGCCCCGCAGGGTACTATGGCTACACCTTC.

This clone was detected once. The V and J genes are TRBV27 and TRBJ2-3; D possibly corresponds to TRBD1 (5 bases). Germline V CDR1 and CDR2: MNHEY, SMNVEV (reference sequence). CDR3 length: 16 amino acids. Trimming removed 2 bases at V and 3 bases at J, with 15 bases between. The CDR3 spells CASSLGIIGQTDTQYF. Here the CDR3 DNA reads TGTGCCAGCAGTTTAGGGATTATAGGACAAACAGATACGCAGTATTTT.

The CDR3 reads CASSPRLGGDYTF. Here the CDR3 DNA reads TGTGCCAGCAGTCCTCGCTTGGGGGGGGACTACACCTTC. This chain links TRBV12-3 or TRBV12-4 with TRBJ1-2; possibly TRBD1 for D (5 bases). V dropped 5 bases and J dropped 10 bases, with 17 bases sitting between them. This CDR3 is 13 amino acids long.

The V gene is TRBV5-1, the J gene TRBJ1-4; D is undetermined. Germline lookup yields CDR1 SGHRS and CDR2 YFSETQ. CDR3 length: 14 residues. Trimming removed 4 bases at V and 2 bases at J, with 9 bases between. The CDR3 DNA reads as TGCGCCAGCAGCATGGAAGGGACTAATGAAAAACTGTTTTTT. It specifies CASSMEGTNEKLFF.

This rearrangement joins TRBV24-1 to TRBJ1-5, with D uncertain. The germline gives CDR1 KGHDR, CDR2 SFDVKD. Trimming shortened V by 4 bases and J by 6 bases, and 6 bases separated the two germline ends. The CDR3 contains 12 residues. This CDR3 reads CATSERAQPQHF. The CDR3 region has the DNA TGTGCCACCAGTGAGAGGGCTCAGCCCCAGCATTTT.

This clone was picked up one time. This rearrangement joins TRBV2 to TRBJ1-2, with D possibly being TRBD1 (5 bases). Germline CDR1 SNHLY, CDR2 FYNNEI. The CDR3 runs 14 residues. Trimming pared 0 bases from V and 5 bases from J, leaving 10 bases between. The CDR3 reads CASSEARAGYGYTF. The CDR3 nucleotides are TGTGCCAGCAGTGAAGCCAGGGCAGGGTATGGCTACACCTTC.

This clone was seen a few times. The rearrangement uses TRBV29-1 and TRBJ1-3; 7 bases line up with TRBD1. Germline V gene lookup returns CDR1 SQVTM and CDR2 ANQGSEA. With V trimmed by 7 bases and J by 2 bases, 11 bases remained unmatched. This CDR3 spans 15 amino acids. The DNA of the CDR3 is TGCAGCGGACAGGGTTTTGCCGACGCTGGAAACACCATATATTTT. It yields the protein CSGQGFADAGNTIYF.